What follows are 28 T cell receptor beta chains derived from one specimen sequenced in a study of T cell responses to AZD1222 COVID-19 vaccine. Profiled with immunoSEQ multiplex PCR; TCRdb holds only in-frame clones, not every one. The profile shows about 150,000 clones, about 86% of them singletons. The sample here was peripheral blood, taken on day 0 of MenACWY control vaccination. The source of these receptors is an adult in good health.

V and J are TRBV12-5 and TRBJ1-5, with D possibly being TRBD1 (6 bases). The V gene lost 10 bases and the J gene lost 1 base, with 11 bases spanning the gap. CDR1 is LGHNT and CDR2 is FRNRAP in the germline V gene. The CDR3 runs 13 residues. CDR3 sequence reads: CAITQGSNQPQHF. The CDR3 DNA reads TGTGCTATTACACAGGGAAGCAATCAGCCCCAGCATTTT.

The rearrangement uses TRBV11-2 and TRBJ2-7, with D tentatively TRBD1 (6 bases). This CDR3 has 12 residues. The V gene lost 8 bases and the J gene lost 4 bases, with 12 bases spanning the gap. From germline, CDR1 is SGHAT and CDR2 FQNNGV. For the CDR3, the DNA is TGTGCCAGCGGCAGGGGACCTTACGAGCAGTACGTC. It translates to CASGRGPYEQYV.

This sequence joins TRBV7-9 and TRBJ1-2, with 12 bases aligning to TRBD1. Germline values: CDR1 SEHNR, CDR2 FQNEAQ (reference sequence). The CDR3 spans 14 residues. J was trimmed by 7 bases and V by 4 bases; bases with no gene match: 4. The chain's CDR3 is CASSYGTGGSGYTF. The CDR3 region has the DNA TGTGCCAGCAGCTACGGGACAGGGGGCAGTGGCTACACCTTC.

The J gene is TRBJ1-1, the V gene TRBV19; TRBD1 agrees at 7 bases. The germline V gene encodes CDR1 LNHDA and CDR2 SQIVND (reference sequence). Germline trimming cut 6 bases from V and 2 bases from J; bases unmatched to any gene: 15. CDR3 length: 17 amino acids. The CDR3 nucleotides are TGTGCCAGTAGAATCGACTCCCACCAGGGGGGCAACACTGAAGCTTTCTTT. This sequence encodes CASRIDSHQGGNTEAFF.

The V gene is TRBV19, the J gene TRBJ2-3; 11 bases agree with TRBD2. The CDR3 runs to 15 residues. The V gene end was trimmed by 5 bases and the J gene end by 4 bases; junction bases not matched to a gene: 5. Germline loops: CDR1 LNHDA, CDR2 SQIVND (reference sequence). The CDR3 is CASSLLAGESDTQYF. CDR3 DNA sequence: TGTGCCAGTAGTTTACTAGCGGGAGAGTCAGATACGCAGTATTTT.

This chain links TRBV23-1 with TRBJ2-1, with D perhaps given as TRBD1 or TRBD2 (5 bases each). TRBV23-1 is an open reading frame whose function is uncertain. Trimming shortened V by 3 bases and J by 1 base, and 19 bases separated the two germline ends. The CDR3 extends over 18 amino acids. The CDR3 is CASSHKGDLPRSYNEQFF. In nucleotides, the CDR3 is TGCGCCAGCAGTCATAAAGGGGACCTACCCAGGTCCTACAATGAGCAGTTCTTC.

V gene TRBV6-5 combines with J gene TRBJ1-5, with TRBD1 matching over 7 bases. The length of the CDR3 is 12 residues. From germline, CDR1 is MNHEY and CDR2 SVGAGI. V was clipped by 8 bases and J by 7 bases; unmatched bases: 5. CDR3 bases: TGTGCCAGCTACAGGGGAGACCAGCCCCAGCATTTT. The encoded protein is CASYRGDQPQHF.

This chain links TRBV7-2 with TRBJ2-2, with TRBD2 as a possible D gene (6 bases). The CDR3 contains 17 residues. In germline, CDR1 is SGHTA, CDR2 FQGNSA. Trimming took 5 bases from V and 1 from J, leaving 17 bases between them. The CDR3 is CASSPGWEAGNTGELFF. The CDR3 DNA reads TGTGCCAGCAGCCCCGGGTGGGAGGCCGGGAACACCGGGGAGCTGTTTTTT.

This chain uses TRBV4-1 with TRBJ2-5; 11 bases map to TRBD2. The CDR3 runs 16 residues. J was trimmed by 2 bases and V by 0 bases; bases with no gene match: 2. Germline CDR1 and CDR2: MGHRA and YSYEKL. The chain's CDR3 is CASSQDGTSGQETQYF. The CDR3 bases are TGCGCCAGCAGCCAAGACGGGACTAGCGGACAAGAGACCCAGTACTTC.

The V call is TRBV19, the J call TRBJ1-2; a possible D gene is TRBD1 (6 bases). The V end lost 7 bases, the J end lost 6 bases, and 9 bases lay between the germline ends. Germline CDR1 is LNHDA and CDR2 is SQIVND (reference sequence). This CDR3 is built from 11 residues. The CDR3 sequence: CASTWTDGYTF. The DNA of the CDR3 is TGTGCCAGTACCTGGACAGATGGCTACACCTTC.

The chain uses TRBV9 and TRBJ2-5; D is ambiguous. The CDR3 contains 15 residues. Germline values: CDR1 SGDLS, CDR2 YYNGEE. Trimming took 0 bases from V and 2 from J, leaving 11 bases between them. The CDR3, as DNA: TGTGCCAGCAGCGTAGGGGCAGTAGAACAAGAGACCCAGTACTTC. This codes for CASSVGAVEQETQYF.

The rearrangement joins TRBV27 to TRBJ2-7; 11 positions agree with TRBD2. After removal of 4 bases from V and 4 bases from J, the junction contained 6 bases not matched to a gene. CDR3 size: 15 residues. CDR1 and CDR2 (germline): MNHEY, SMNVEV (reference sequence). The CDR3 DNA reads as TGTGCCAGCAGTTCGCCGGGACTAGCGGCTTACGAGCAGTACTTC. Translated, it gives CASSSPGLAAYEQYF.

The chain links TRBV6-1 to TRBJ1-6, with 8 bases fitting TRBD1. With 3 bases clipped from V and 4 bases from J, the junction kept 5 bases outside the gene matches. Germline V gives CDR1 MNHNS, CDR2 SASEGT. The length of the CDR3 is 16 residues. The CDR3 here is CASSEADRDYNSPLHF. The CDR3 bases are TGTGCCAGCAGTGAGGCGGACAGGGATTATAATTCACCCCTCCACTTT.

This clone came up once. V is TRBV6-6 and J is TRBJ1-3, with 9 bases lining up with TRBD1. CDR1 and CDR2 from the germline V gene are MNHNY and SVGAGI (reference sequence). This CDR3 has 17 residues. The V and J ends lost 5 bases and 4 bases, in that order; junction bases with no gene match: 12. The CDR3 DNA is TGTGCCAGCAGTCAATTAAGGACAGGGGCTATCGGAAACACCATATATTTT. It yields the protein CASSQLRTGAIGNTIYF.

This clone was picked up one time. V gene TRBV7-9 combines with J gene TRBJ1-6; 8 bases line up with TRBD1. CDR3 length: 19 amino acids. The trim removed 0 bases at V and 7 bases at J, leaving 14 bases unmatched. Germline V lookup: CDR1 SEHNR, CDR2 FQNEAQ (reference sequence). CDR3 DNA sequence: TGTGCCAGCAGCTTAGCTTCGAACTTGGCAGGGGGCGGGAATTCACCCCTCCACTTT. It translates to CASSLASNLAGGGNSPLHF. Supplemented by reference TRBV7-9 and TRBJ1-6, the full variable domain reads DTGVSQNPRHKITKRGQNVTFRCDPISEHNRLYWYRQTLGQGPEFLTYFQNEAQLEKSRLLSDRFSAERPKGSFSTLEIQRTEQGDSAMYLCASSLASNLAGGGNSPLHFGNGTRLTVT.

This sequence joins TRBV28 and TRBJ1-2; D remains ambiguous. The germline V and J ends were trimmed by 5 bases and 4 bases, with 14 bases remaining between them. The CDR3 is 14 residues long. CDR1 and CDR2 from the germline V gene are MDHEN and SYDVKM. For the CDR3, the DNA is TGTGCCAGCAGTCCACAGCGGTCGCCCTATGGCTACACCTTC. It yields the protein CASSPQRSPYGYTF.

Only a few counts were recorded for this clone. The gene calls are TRBV19 and TRBJ2-1; 8 bases fit TRBD1. V lost 3 bases and J lost 3; bases outside the gene matches: 4. This CDR3 is 15 amino acids long. Germline loops: CDR1 LNHDA, CDR2 SQIVND (reference sequence). CDR3 loop: CASSMDRAYYNEQFF. The CDR3 region has the DNA TGTGCCAGTAGTATGGACAGGGCCTACTACAATGAGCAGTTCTTC.

This chain connects TRBV6-2 or TRBV6-3 to TRBJ2-7; perhaps TRBD2 as D (5 bases). This CDR3 spans 16 amino acids. V shed 5 bases and J shed 3 bases, with 20 bases lying between them. Per the germline V gene, CDR1 is MNHEY and CDR2 is SVGEGT. The CDR3 sequence: CASSPTRGKSYYEQYF. Here the CDR3 DNA reads TGTGCCAGCAGTCCAACTCGAGGGAAGTCCTACTACGAGCAGTACTTC.

V gene TRBV4-1 combines with J gene TRBJ1-2; no clear D. The CDR3 loop spans 17 amino acids. Germline V lookup: CDR1 MGHRA, CDR2 YSYEKL. The V end was cut by 1 base, the J end by 2 bases, with 17 bases between. The DNA of the CDR3 is TGCGCCAGCAGCCAAGGGGCCCTCTTTAGGTCAAACTATGGCTACACCTTC. Its protein is CASSQGALFRSNYGYTF.

The chain uses TRBV19 and TRBJ1-1, with D maybe TRBD1 (6 bases). Germline loops: CDR1 LNHDA, CDR2 SQIVND (reference sequence). Trimming took off 5 bases at V and 5 bases at J, with 27 bases between the two ends. This CDR3 spans 18 amino acids. CDR3 protein: CASSPRRGSPSRGTEAFF. CDR3 sequence (DNA): TGTGCCAGTAGTCCCCGGAGGGGGAGCCCCTCTCGGGGTACTGAAGCTTTCTTT.

The chain has TRBV6-5 and TRBJ1-2; D is uncertain. V lost 5 bases to trimming and J lost 9 bases, with 19 bases between them. The CDR3 loop spans 14 amino acids. Germline CDR1 is MNHEY and CDR2 is SVGAGI. The CDR3 is CASSPDVTRPSYTF. Written as DNA, the CDR3 is TGTGCCAGCAGTCCAGACGTGACACGTCCCAGCTACACCTTC.

This chain joins TRBV19 and TRBJ1-2; D gene uncertain. The germline V gene encodes CDR1 LNHDA and CDR2 SQIVND (reference sequence). The V gene lost 1 base and the J gene lost 3 bases, with 12 bases spanning the gap. The CDR3 runs 15 residues. CDR3: CASSIVGPLDYGYTF. CDR3 nucleotide sequence: TGTGCCAGTAGTATAGTTGGTCCTCTGGACTATGGCTACACCTTC.

This chain links TRBV6-2 or TRBV6-3 with TRBJ1-1; D call uncertain. The CDR3 has 13 amino acids. The germline CDR1 and CDR2 sequences are MNHEY and SVGEGT. V gave up 1 base and J gave up 0 bases, with 3 bases separating them. This CDR3 is CASSYLLNTEAFF. CDR3 DNA: TGTGCCAGCAGTTACTTACTGAACACTGAAGCTTTCTTT.

J is TRBJ2-7 and V is TRBV5-1; D gene unclear. Germline V CDR1 and CDR2: SGHRS, YFSETQ. This CDR3 spans 12 amino acids. V dropped 0 bases and J dropped 5 bases, with 6 bases sitting between them. Here the CDR3 reads CASSLDGNEQYF. The CDR3 nucleotides read TGCGCCAGCAGCTTGGATGGTAACGAGCAGTACTTC.

The count of this clone is one. The CDR3 region has the DNA TGTGCCAGCAGCCGAGGGGGTAATGAAAAACTGTTTTTT. It translates to CASSRGGNEKLFF. The chain has TRBV28 and TRBJ1-4; possible D gene TRBD1, 6 bases. Germline values: CDR1 MDHEN, CDR2 SYDVKM. The CDR3 extends over 13 amino acids. V lost 6 bases to trimming and J lost 4 bases, with 9 bases between them.

V gene TRBV19 combines with J gene TRBJ1-1; a weak D match, TRBD1 (5 bases). CDR1 is LNHDA, CDR2 SQIVND, per germline (reference sequence). Trimming stripped 7 bases from V and 1 base from J, with 16 bases between. CDR3 length: 15 amino acids. CDR3 residues: CASNSRGDTNTEAFF. CDR3 in DNA: TGTGCCAGTAACTCGCGGGGGGATACGAACACTGAAGCTTTCTTT.

The J gene is TRBJ2-1, the V gene TRBV11-3; TRBD2 might be the D (5 bases). The germline V gene encodes CDR1 SGHNT and CDR2 YENEEA. This CDR3 contains 18 residues. V was shortened by 1 base and J by 7 bases, with 23 bases between the two germline ends. CDR3 nucleotide sequence: TGTGCCAGCAGCTTAGTATCGTGGCTACAAGATCCGGGGAATGAGCAGTTCTTC. Protein: CASSLVSWLQDPGNEQFF.

The V gene is TRBV18, the J gene TRBJ1-1, with D maybe TRBD1 (6 bases). The CDR3 is 13 residues long. The ends were cut back, 0 bases at V and 5 bases at J, with 7 bases in the middle. CDR1 and CDR2 from the germline V gene are KGHSH and LQKENI. The CDR3, as DNA: TGTGCCAGCTCACCACCGCAGGGGACTGAAGCTTTCTTT. Translated, it gives CASSPPQGTEAFF.